One and the same sample provided the 25 T cell receptor beta chains below, sequenced in a study of cytomegalovirus exposure and HLA in healthy donors. Primers for the PCR totalled 60 Vbeta and 13 Jbeta. The repertoire was sequenced with immunoSEQ multiplex PCR; TCRdb's copy has only in-frame clones and lacks some. The top ten clones hold 1% to 1.5% of a sample with 90,000 to 110,000 clones, about 78% of them seen once. Source material: PBMCs. The receptors shown here come from a man aged 30 to 45 in good health and CMV-seronegative.

The rearrangement joins TRBV12-5 to TRBJ2-2; possible D gene TRBD1, 5 bases. V was shortened by 0 bases and J by 5 bases, with 13 bases between the two germline ends. This CDR3 has 16 amino acids. Per the germline V gene, CDR1 is LGHNT and CDR2 is FRNRAP. As DNA, the CDR3 is TGTGCTAGTGGTTTGGTACGAGGAAAGGGGACCGGGGAGCTGTTTTTT. This sequence encodes CASGLVRGKGTGELFF.

V gene TRBV5-3 combines with J gene TRBJ1-1, with D perhaps TRBD1 (6 bases). TRBV5-3 is annotated as an ORF whose role is uncertain. Trimming left V 4 bases short and J 5 bases short, with 18 bases between. The CDR3 has 15 amino acids. The CDR3 loop is CARSVGQGRKTEAFF. The CDR3 region has the DNA TGTGCCAGAAGCGTTGGTCAGGGGCGGAAGACTGAAGCTTTCTTT.

The chain employs TRBV4-2 and TRBJ2-3; tentative D call: TRBD2 (5 bases). The V end lost 1 base, the J end lost 2 bases, and 7 bases lay between the germline ends. The germline V gene encodes CDR1 LGHNA and CDR2 YNFKEQ. This CDR3 is 14 amino acids long. CDR3 loop: CASSQGDYTDTQYF. Here the CDR3 DNA reads TGTGCCAGCAGCCAAGGCGACTACACAGATACGCAGTATTTT.

The CDR3 here is CASSKLLQETQYF. The CDR3 DNA reads TGTGCCAGTAGTAAGCTCTTACAAGAGACCCAGTACTTC. The V and J genes are TRBV19 and TRBJ2-5; no reliable D call. Trimming cost V 4 bases and J 2 bases, with 8 bases left between them. CDR3 length equals 13 residues. Germline CDR1 LNHDA, CDR2 SQIVND (reference sequence).

The rearrangement uses TRBV7-9 and TRBJ1-2, with a possible D match to TRBD1 (5 bases). Trimming shortened V by 2 bases and J by 3 bases, and 10 bases separated the two germline ends. This CDR3 region has 14 residues. Germline CDR1 is SEHNR and CDR2 is FQNEAQ (reference sequence). CDR3 DNA: TGTGCCAGCAGCTTAAGTGGGACTTACTATGGCTACACCTTC. This gives the protein CASSLSGTYYGYTF.

The V and J genes are TRBV7-9 and TRBJ1-1; no definite D call. Germline CDR1 is SEHNR and CDR2 is FQNEAQ (reference sequence). The CDR3 length is 17 residues. Deletions cut 1 base from V and 4 bases from J, with 19 bases between. The CDR3 DNA is TGTGCCAGCAGCTTAGTATTACTAACCACAATGGGCACTGAAGCTTTCTTT. This codes for CASSLVLLTTMGTEAFF.

V is TRBV27 and J is TRBJ2-7; 10 positions agree with TRBD2. The CDR3 sequence is 16 residues long. J lost 2 bases, V lost 8 bases, and 12 bases had no gene match. Germline V gene data show CDR1 as MNHEY and CDR2 as SMNVEV (reference sequence). The CDR3 region has the DNA TGTGCCAGCCGCCTCGAGGGAGCGGGGGGGCCCTACGAGCAGTACTTC. Amino acid sequence: CASRLEGAGGPYEQYF.

V and J are TRBV5-4 and TRBJ1-1; tentatively, D is TRBD1 (5 bases). V dropped 5 bases and J dropped 2 bases, with 10 bases sitting between them. The CDR3 covers 13 residues. CDR1 SGHNT and CDR2 YYREEE come from the germline V gene (reference sequence). The CDR3: CASRQDRNTEAFF. CDR3 DNA: TGTGCCAGCAGGCAAGACAGAAACACTGAAGCTTTCTTT.

V usage is TRBV9 and J usage is TRBJ2-1; no clear D. The V gene lost 4 bases and the J gene lost 4 bases, with 9 bases spanning the gap. Germline V gene sequence: CDR1 SGDLS, CDR2 YYNGEE. This CDR3 contains 13 residues. CDR3 loop: CASSPPLYNEQFF. The DNA for the CDR3 is TGTGCCAGCAGCCCCCCCCTATACAATGAGCAGTTCTTC.

This chain uses TRBV20-1 with TRBJ1-5; 8 bases are a match to TRBD1. This CDR3 contains 11 residues. Per germline, CDR1 DFQATT and CDR2 SNEGSKA (reference sequence). The J segment lost 11 bases and the V segment lost 5 bases, leaving 5 bases of the junction unmatched. CDR3 protein: CSAAGGQAQHF. In nucleotides, the CDR3 is TGCAGTGCTGCAGGGGGCCAGGCCCAGCATTTT.

This clone was observed once. The same CDR3 is also encoded by other DNA sequences in this sample. This sequence joins TRBV5-4 and TRBJ2-3; D gene uncertain. The V gene's germline CDR1 is SGHNT and CDR2 YYREEE (reference sequence). V lost 0 bases and J 6 bases, leaving 8 bases between the germline ends. The CDR3 has 13 amino acids. The CDR3 is CASSLAGVDTQYF. For the CDR3, the DNA is TGTGCCAGCAGCTTGGCAGGTGTGGATACGCAGTATTTT. Using reference TRBV5-4 and TRBJ2-3 for the parts outside the CDR3, the full variable domain is ETGVTQSPTHLIKTRGQQVTLRCSSQSGHNTVSWYQQALGQGPQFIFQYYREEENGRGNFPPRFSGLQFPNYSSELNVNALELDDSALYLCASSLAGVDTQYFGPGTRLTVL.

The CDR3 coding sequence is TGCAGCGGTCGGGGATCATCTAGCGGGAGCACAGATACGCAGTATTTT. It encodes CSGRGSSSGSTDTQYF. The chain employs TRBV29-1 and TRBJ2-3; 8 bases are a match to TRBD2. Germline CDR1 is SQVTM and CDR2 is ANQGSEA. J was trimmed by 0 bases and V by 7 bases; bases with no gene match: 12. This CDR3 is 16 amino acids long.

V gene TRBV7-2 combines with J gene TRBJ1-5; D is ambiguous. The V gene's germline CDR1 is SGHTA and CDR2 FQGNSA. The CDR3 has 14 residues. The V end was cut by 3 bases, the J end by 0 bases, with 6 bases between. This CDR3 reads CASSFQNSNQPQHF. The CDR3 bases are TGTGCCAGCAGCTTCCAGAATAGCAATCAGCCCCAGCATTTT. Supplemented by reference TRBV7-2 and TRBJ1-5, the full variable domain reads GAGVSQSPSNKVTEKGKDVELRCDPISGHTALYWYRQSLGQGLEFLIYFQGNSAPDKSGLPSDRFSAERTGGSVSTLTIQRTQQEDSAVYLCASSFQNSNQPQHFGDGTRLSIL.

The chain links TRBV30 to TRBJ1-1; 9 bases agree with TRBD1. CDR1 is GTSNPN and CDR2 is SVGIG in the germline V gene (reference sequence). This CDR3 has 14 residues. V lost 2 bases and J lost 2; bases outside the gene matches: 3. The CDR3 spells CAWSKQGANTEAFF. The CDR3 DNA is TGTGCCTGGAGTAAACAGGGGGCTAACACTGAAGCTTTCTTT.

The V call is TRBV5-1, the J call TRBJ1-4; possible D gene TRBD1, 6 bases. Deletions cut 7 bases from V and 8 bases from J, with 18 bases between. Germline lookup yields CDR1 SGHRS and CDR2 YFSETQ. This CDR3 spans 14 amino acids. The DNA of the CDR3 is TGCGCCAGCCGCGAGAACAGGGCTGGAGAAAAACTGTTTTTT. Translating it yields CASRENRAGEKLFF.

The rearrangement links TRBV28 to TRBJ1-5; 9 bases line up with TRBD1. CDR3 length: 16 residues. The V gene's germline CDR1 is MDHEN and CDR2 SYDVKM. J was trimmed by 2 bases and V by 2 bases; bases with no gene match: 4. The CDR3 DNA is TGTGCCAGCAGTTTACGGGGACAGGGACGCAATCAGCCCCAGCATTTT. Translating it yields CASSLRGQGRNQPQHF.

This chain connects TRBV5-6 to TRBJ2-7, with a possible D match to TRBD2 (7 bases). Germline lookup yields CDR1 SGHDT and CDR2 YYEEEE. This CDR3 is 15 amino acids long. The V end was cut by 2 bases, the J end by 0 bases, with 12 bases between. CDR3 loop: CASSFIGGLSYEQYF. The CDR3 DNA is TGTGCCAGCAGCTTTATCGGGGGGCTCTCCTACGAGCAGTACTTC.

The V call is TRBV29-1, the J call TRBJ2-7, with 10 bases matching TRBD2. V shed 6 bases and J 3 bases; nucleotides not matched to a gene: 5. Looked up from germline, CDR1 is SQVTM and CDR2 is ANQGSEA. The length of the CDR3 is 13 residues. In DNA form, the CDR3 reads TGCAGCGTGAGACGGACTAGCGGCTACGAGCAGTACTTC. It translates to CSVRRTSGYEQYF.

This chain joins TRBV7-9 and TRBJ2-3; D remains unclear. The V gene's germline CDR1 is SEHNR and CDR2 FQNEAQ (reference sequence). This CDR3 has 13 amino acids. V shed 5 bases and J shed 1 base, with 7 bases lying between them. CDR3 sequence: CASSRSGTDTQYF. The CDR3 DNA is TGTGCCAGCAGCCGATCGGGCACAGATACGCAGTATTTT.

The chain is built from TRBV10-1 and TRBJ2-2; unclear D gene. There are 13 residues in the CDR3. Between the trimmed V and J ends, which lost 3 bases and 6 bases, there was a span of 8 bases. The germline CDR1 and CDR2 sequences are WNHNN and SYGVQD (reference sequence). This CDR3 is CASSEGDPGELFF. CDR3 bases: TGCGCCAGCAGTGAAGGAGATCCCGGGGAGCTGTTTTTT.

The table lists this clone with a few counts. The chain joins TRBV7-8 to TRBJ1-3, with 8 bases matching TRBD1. CDR1 and CDR2 (germline): SGHVS, FQNEAQ. Trimming took 5 bases from V and 4 from J; bases not matched to a gene: 7. The CDR3 has 15 amino acids. This chain's CDR3 is CASSTGQGAGNTIYF. The DNA of the CDR3 is TGTGCCAGCAGCACGGGTCAGGGGGCAGGAAACACCATATATTTT.

V is TRBV30 and J is TRBJ2-5; D might be TRBD2 (5 bases). This CDR3 comprises 11 residues. V shed 0 bases and J shed 10 bases, with 9 bases lying between them. CDR1 and CDR2 from the germline V gene are GTSNPN and SVGIG (reference sequence). The CDR3 loop is CAWSVSAGQYF. CDR3 coding DNA: TGTGCCTGGAGTGTATCGGCGGGCCAGTACTTC. The full variable domain, completed using reference TRBV30 and TRBJ2-5, is SQTIHQWPATLVQPVGSPLSLECTVEGTSNPNLYWYRQAAGRGLQLLFYSVGIGQISSEVPQNLSASRPQDRQFILSSKKLLLSDSGFYLCAWSVSAGQYFGPGTRLLVL.

The chain recombines TRBV6-6 with TRBJ1-2; a possible D gene is TRBD1 (5 bases). Trimming shortened V by 5 bases and J by 5 bases, and 12 bases separated the two germline ends. This CDR3 has 13 residues. CDR1 and CDR2 from the germline V gene are MNHNY and SVGAGI (reference sequence). CDR3: CASSPTGEYGYTF. The CDR3 DNA reads as TGTGCCAGCAGTCCAACAGGCGAATATGGCTACACCTTC.

The chain employs TRBV19 and TRBJ2-5; a weak D match, TRBD2 (6 bases). Germline lookup yields CDR1 LNHDA and CDR2 SQIVND (reference sequence). The CDR3 sequence is 14 residues long. V gave up 7 bases and J gave up 4 bases, with 16 bases separating them. The CDR3 DNA is TGTGCCAGTAACCCCACGGGAGCGTCAGAGACCCAGTACTTC. Its protein is CASNPTGASETQYF.

The chain has TRBV9 and TRBJ1-1; possible D gene TRBD1, 5 bases. The germline CDR1 and CDR2 sequences are SGDLS and YYNGEE. There are 14 residues in the CDR3. Trimming left V 3 bases short and J 0 bases short, with 9 bases between. As DNA, the CDR3 is TGTGCCAGCAGCGGCGGGGGGATGAACACTGAAGCTTTCTTT. Protein sequence: CASSGGGMNTEAFF. Full variable domain (rest looked up from reference TRBV9 and TRBJ1-1): DSGVTQTPKHLITATGQRVTLRCSPRSGDLSVYWYQQSLDQGLQFLIQYYNGEERAKGNILERFSAQQFPDLHSELNLSSLELGDSALYFCASSGGGMNTEAFFGQGTRLTVV.